One and the same sample provided the 16 T cell receptor beta chains below, sequenced in a study of T cell repertoires in cytomegalovirus infection. TCRdb used MiXCR to reprocess the reads, holding one entry per CDR3 protein. The sample lists around 100,000 distinct CDR3 sequences; approximately 15% were seen once. What was sequenced was PBMCs. The receptor source for this set is a human donor in good health (CMV status not recorded). Some clones in this sample may be carry-over from other donors' samples.

This clonotype was seen a few times. CDR3 protein: CASSLLRDGSRDTEAFF. The CDR3, as DNA: TGTGCCAGCAGTTTACTCCGGGACGGCTCACGGGACACTGAAGCTTTCTTT. This chain joins TRBV27 and TRBJ1-1; perhaps TRBD1 as D (5 bases). The V end was cut by 2 bases, the J end by 3 bases, with 19 bases between. Germline CDR1 reads MNHEY; CDR2 reads SMNVEV (reference sequence). This CDR3 has 17 residues.

The V call is TRBV3-1, the J call TRBJ1-1; a weak D match, TRBD1 (5 bases). The CDR3 is 14 amino acids. The V end lost 2 bases, the J end lost 5 bases, and 12 bases lay between the germline ends. CDR1 and CDR2 from the germline V gene are LGHDT and YNNKEL (reference sequence). The CDR3 protein is CASSQRGARTEAFF. The CDR3 DNA sequence: TGTGCCAGCAGCCAAAGGGGCGCAAGGACTGAAGCTTTCTTT.

This clonotype has at least ten counts. The chain employs TRBV4-1 and TRBJ1-3; D call uncertain. CDR1 and CDR2 from the germline V gene are MGHRA and YSYEKL. CDR3 size: 15 residues. V was shortened by 2 bases and J by 0 bases, with 8 bases between the two germline ends. CDR3 nucleotides: TGCGCCAGCAGCCAACAGGTCCTCTCTGGAAACACCATATATTTT. Protein product: CASSQQVLSGNTIYF.

The V and J genes are TRBV29-1 and TRBJ1-1; TRBD1 aligns across 9 bases. The CDR3 covers 15 residues. V shed 7 bases and J 4 bases; nucleotides not matched to a gene: 13. The germline V gene encodes CDR1 SQVTM and CDR2 ANQGSEA. The DNA for the CDR3 is TGCAGCGCACGGATACAGGGGGCTTTTAGCACTGAAGCTTTCTTT. Its translation: CSARIQGAFSTEAFF.

The genes are TRBV20-1 and TRBJ1-1; the match to TRBD1 covers 9 bases. CDR1 is DFQATT, CDR2 SNEGSKA, per germline (reference sequence). This CDR3 has 15 residues. The trim removed 1 base at V and 3 bases at J, leaving 6 bases unmatched. In DNA, the CDR3 is TGCAGTGCTAGAGTCCGGGGACAGGGCCACACTGAAGCTTTCTTT. Translating it yields CSARVRGQGHTEAFF.

Notes on this clonotype: This clone may be a read error of a much larger clone one base away. CDR3 in DNA: TGTGCCAGCTGGAGGAGGGCAGGACTGGATCCTAACTATGGCTACACCTTC. Encoded protein: CASWRRAGLDPNYGYTF. The V and J genes are TRBV12-3 or TRBV12-4 and TRBJ1-2, with D uncertain. Trimming removed 8 bases at V and 0 bases at J, with 22 bases between. The length of the CDR3 is 17 residues.

The table lists this clonotype with many counts. The chain combines TRBV7-2 with TRBJ1-1; the D is unclear. Germline V gene data show CDR1 as SGHTA and CDR2 as FQGNSA. The CDR3 is made up of 13 amino acids. V lost 5 bases and J 3 bases, leaving 10 bases between the germline ends. CDR3 sequence: CASSAGRDTEAFF. CDR3 coding DNA: TGTGCCAGCAGCGCCGGGAGGGACACTGAAGCTTTCTTT.

A remark on this clonotype: The junction departs from germline at one end; a sequencing error may be responsible. The chain has TRBV7-6 and TRBJ1-2; D gene uncertain. CDR1 SGHVS and CDR2 FNYEAQ come from the germline V gene. This CDR3 is built from 15 residues. CDR3 region: CAGSLMAGQDYGFTF. DNA for the CDR3: TGTGCCGGCAGCTTAATGGCGGGCCAGGACTATGGCTTCACCTTC.

This clonotype showed up many times. This chain links TRBV12-3 or TRBV12-4 with TRBJ1-1, with TRBD1 matching over 8 bases. CDR3 length: 14 residues. Germline trimming cut 6 bases from V and 5 bases from J; bases unmatched to any gene: 8. The CDR3: CASRPTGEVTEAFF. The CDR3 DNA reads as TGTGCCAGCAGGCCGACAGGGGAAGTAACTGAAGCTTTCTTT.

This clonotype was detected a few times. This rearrangement joins TRBV2 to TRBJ1-6, with 7 bases matching TRBD1. The V and J ends lost 8 bases and 8 bases, in that order; junction bases with no gene match: 9. The germline V gene encodes CDR1 SNHLY and CDR2 FYNNEI. This CDR3 has 14 residues. The CDR3 is CASFRDREYSPLHF. The CDR3 bases are TGTGCCAGCTTCCGCGACAGGGAATATTCACCCCTCCACTTT.

This clonotype was seen repeatedly, ten times or more. The CDR3: CASSLRSGDDEQYF. CDR3 DNA: TGTGCCAGCAGCTTAAGGTCAGGGGACGACGAGCAGTACTTC. The chain links TRBV7-2 to TRBJ2-7, with D perhaps TRBD1 (6 bases). V was pared by 2 bases and J by 5 bases, with 13 bases between. The CDR3 extends over 14 amino acids. Germline V gene sequence: CDR1 SGHTA, CDR2 FQGNSA. The whole variable domain, remainder taken from reference TRBV7-2 and TRBJ2-7, is GAGVSQSPSNKVTEKGKDVELRCDPISGHTALYWYRQSLGQGLEFLIYFQGNSAPDKSGLPSDRFSAERTGGSVSTLTIQRTQQEDSAVYLCASSLRSGDDEQYFGPGTRLTVT.

This clonotype was picked up one time. A much larger clonotype is one base distant, so this may be a read error. The chain joins TRBV7-3 to TRBJ1-2; D possibly corresponds to TRBD1 (5 bases). Germline lookup yields CDR1 SGHTA and CDR2 FQGTGA. Trimming pared 9 bases from V and 8 bases from J, leaving 19 bases between. The CDR3 has 13 amino acids. The CDR3 sequence is CARARDPDGGYTF. The DNA of the CDR3 is TGTGCCAGAGCTAGGGACCCGGATGGAGGCTACACCTTC.

This clonotype was counted at least ten times. The rearrangement links TRBV7-9 to TRBJ2-5; 7 bases map to TRBD2. The CDR3 extends over 16 amino acids. The J segment lost 5 bases and the V segment lost 8 bases, leaving 17 bases of the junction unmatched. Germline V CDR1 and CDR2: SEHNR, FQNEAQ (reference sequence). Here the CDR3 DNA reads TGTGCCAGCGGTCAAACTAGCGCCCAGGTTTGGGAGACCCAGTACTTC. Translation: CASGQTSAQVWETQYF.

This sequence joins TRBV29-1 and TRBJ1-2; 7 bases are a match to TRBD1. This CDR3 contains 15 residues. From germline, CDR1 is SQVTM and CDR2 ANQGSEA. After removal of 0 bases from V and 8 bases from J, the junction contained 12 bases not matched to a gene. CDR3 loop: CSVEDLHAGGDGYTF. DNA of the CDR3: TGCAGCGTTGAAGATCTTCACGCAGGGGGAGACGGCTACACCTTC.

At least ten counts were recorded for this clonotype. The chain is built from TRBV7-8 and TRBJ1-6, with D possibly being TRBD1 (6 bases). Germline lookup yields CDR1 SGHVS and CDR2 FQNEAQ. Trimming stripped 8 bases from V and 7 bases from J, with 15 bases between. The CDR3 runs 14 residues. CDR3 region: CASWTGGRNSPLHF. The CDR3 bases are TGTGCCAGCTGGACGGGGGGCAGGAATTCACCCCTCCACTTT.

V is TRBV5-4 and J is TRBJ2-7; D is possibly TRBD1 or TRBD2 (7 bases each). V was trimmed by 4 bases and J by 0 bases, leaving 17 bases between them. Germline V gives CDR1 SGHNT, CDR2 YYREEE (reference sequence). This CDR3 is built from 16 residues. The CDR3 nucleotides read TGTGCCAGCAGCAAGGGAGGGGGCCGCCTCTCCTACGAGCAGTACTTC. It encodes CASSKGGGRLSYEQYF.